This entry concerns a single T cell receptor (beta chain). Its antigen is unknown. The record has no base qualities; no much larger clone is one base away. This record comes from a study of graft-versus-host responses after intestinal transplantation (dated by TCRdb to the early 2020s). Regarding the research as a whole: Multivisceral, liver-intestinal, or isolated intestinal transplants were received by the recipients. All recipients received anti-thymocyte globulin induction followed by maintenance tacrolimus and steroids for 3 to 4 years. After intestinal transplantation, graft-versus-host and host-versus-graft alloreactive T cell clones were followed in the graft, circulation and bone marrow using bulk TCR-beta CDR3 sequencing. To identify alloreactive clones, pre-transplant mixed lymphocyte reaction products were sequenced and then compared with unstimulated pre-transplant donor and recipient T cells. The cohort enrolled approximately 24 intestinal transplant recipients including one retransplant, and 3 patients lacking pretransplant specimens were excluded. A peak of at least 4% donor T cells among recipient peripheral blood mononuclear cells was the definition used for donor T cell macrochimerism. Samples from a few later patients were sequenced in-house on an Illumina MiSeq with MiXCR processing rather than by the commercial service.

The time point label, read with the paper, signifies: cells obtained before transplantation from donor or recipient. CD3+CD4+ and CD3+CD8+ populations were FACS-sorted from unstimulated pre-transplant donor and recipient cells taken from spleen or lymph nodes. The research as a whole found: High GvH to HvG T cell clonal ratios were observed in the allografts of patients with donor T cell macrochimerism. The conclusions were limited by the relatively low number and heterogeneity of the intestinal transplant patients. GvH clones were detected in recipient bone marrow, and some of these GvH clones were observed earlier in ileal mucosa or blood, consistent with an intestinal mucosal origin. Early after transplant, peak levels of circulating GvH clones were found to be associated with declines in HvG clones.

Receptor amplification or capture employed the immunoSEQ multiplex PCR assay. In most patients, genomic DNA was isolated using the Qiagen DNeasy Blood and Tissue Kit and sent frozen to Adaptive Biotechnologies for TCR sequencing. High-throughput TCR-beta CDR3 sequencing of genomic DNA from most patients was performed by Adaptive Biotechnologies. From the authors' description of their analysis: TCR sequencing data were retrieved from Adaptive's ImmunoSEQ software for around 20 patients, whereas a few other patients were processed with MiXCR and VDJtools. To correct CD4 versus CD8 sorting errors, sequences present in both subsets at a frequency ratio below 5:1 were removed. CDR3 nucleotide sequences shared by donor and recipient were removed because the origin of these sequences could not be assigned. To be classed as alloreactive, a clone needed at least 2-fold expansion over unstimulated cells and a minimum CFSE-low frequency of 0.002% (template counts) or 0.001% (read counts). Clones detected in sequenced pre-transplant spleen, lymph node, or MLR CFSE-low populations of the donor or recipient were defined as mappable. Cumulative frequency of alloreactive clones was calculated as a percentage of all sequences weighted by copy number. Not all clones reach the TCRdb copy of this immuneACCESS table, which keeps in-frame sequences only. Checked studies attribute under half of the gap to unresolved V genes and leave the rest unexplained. V and J calls and clone size follow that table, whereas D and trimming were derived from the DNA. The sample has 96,000 or so clones on record, roughly nine tenths of them singletons. The ten largest clones represent around 0.15% of the sample.

The germline V gene (reference sequence) yields MNHEY for CDR1 and SMNVEV for CDR2. Its CDR3 holds 15 amino acids, cysteine through phenylalanine. The only DNA kept is the CDR3, 45 bases in frame from the first base. Between the V and J ends, shortened by 0 bases and 6 bases respectively, the junction contains 9 bases. The TCR comes from a human donor who received an intestinal transplant. The chain joins TRBV27 to TRBJ1-6; a tentative D call is TRBD1 (5 bases match). The specimen was unstimulated CD4+ T cells sorted from spleen or lymph node cells, collected before intestinal transplant. The CDR3 reads as follows: CASSLSGLSNSPLHF. The DNA sequence reads TGTGCCAGCAGTTTATCGGGACTGAGTAATTCACCCCTCCACTTT.